This entry lists 11 T cell receptor beta chains sequenced from one sample in a study of neurological immune-mediated disorders. TCRdb independently ran MiXCR on the 5' RACE reads; one entry per CDR3 protein. The sample lists 50,000 or so distinct CDR3 sequences, 9% to 12% occurring once. Sequenced input: PBMCs. Every receptor here comes from a woman in her 40s with HTLV-1-associated myelopathy (HAM/TSP).

Ten or more counts support this clonotype. The genes are TRBV20-1 and TRBJ2-7, with D uncertain. Trimming pared 4 bases from V and 4 bases from J, leaving 8 bases between. Germline CDR1 and CDR2: DFQATT and SNEGSKA (reference sequence). CDR3 length equals 11 residues. The CDR3 DNA follows: TGCAGTGCTACGACGGAGTACGAGCAGTACTTC. Translating it yields CSATTEYEQYF.

This clonotype was counted at least ten times. V usage is TRBV12-3 or TRBV12-4 and J usage is TRBJ2-3; the match to TRBD2 covers 7 bases. J lost 2 bases, V lost 3 bases, and 8 bases had no gene match. The CDR3 spans 16 residues. This CDR3 reads CASSFTGGSDTDTQYF. CDR3 bases: TGTGCCAGCAGTTTTACCGGGGGGTCTGACACAGATACGCAGTATTTT.

This clonotype was seen many times. The V gene is TRBV4-2, the J gene TRBJ2-2; TRBD1 or TRBD2 may be the D gene (5 bases each). The CDR3 loop spans 17 amino acids. In germline, CDR1 is LGHNA, CDR2 YNFKEQ. Trimming cost V 0 bases and J 5 bases, with 16 bases left between them. The CDR3 nucleotides read TGTGCCAGCAGCCAAGAAAGAGGGGCAGGGCGGACCGGGGAGCTGTTTTTT. It translates to CASSQERGAGRTGELFF.

About this clonotype itself: Since a much larger clone is just one base distant, this may be a read error. This rearrangement joins TRBV20-1 to TRBJ2-3; 9 bases line up with TRBD2. Germline values: CDR1 DFQATT, CDR2 SNEGSKA (reference sequence). CDR3 size: 15 residues. The CDR3 spells CSAKRLAASTYTQYF. CDR3 nucleotide sequence: TGCAGTGCTAAAAGACTAGCGGCTAGCACATATACGCAGTATTTT.

This clonotype was counted many times. The genes are TRBV11-2 and TRBJ2-5; D could derive from TRBD1 or TRBD2 (5 bases each). This CDR3 spans 16 amino acids. The V end was cut by 1 base, the J end by 5 bases, with 17 bases between. Germline CDR1 is SGHAT and CDR2 is FQNNGV. CDR3 coding DNA: TGTGCCAGCAGCTTAGTAGTCGGGGCTCGGGCGGAGACCCAGTACTTC. Its protein is CASSLVVGARAETQYF.

This clonotype was found many times. The J gene is TRBJ2-1, the V gene TRBV7-9; 13 bases map to TRBD2. Trimming took 2 bases from V and 7 from J; bases not matched to a gene: 14. CDR3 size: 19 residues. Germline CDR1 SEHNR, CDR2 FQNEAQ (reference sequence). CDR3 region: CASSLRASGTSGVRNEQFF. As DNA, the CDR3 is TGTGCCAGCAGCTTAAGAGCCTCCGGGACTAGCGGGGTGAGGAATGAGCAGTTCTTC. Based on the CDR3 plus reference TRBV7-9 and TRBJ2-1, the full variable domain is DTGVSQNPRHKITKRGQNVTFRCDPISEHNRLYWYRQTLGQGPEFLTYFQNEAQLEKSRLLSDRFSAERPKGSFSTLEIQRTEQGDSAMYLCASSLRASGTSGVRNEQFFGPGTRLTVL.

Many counts were recorded for this clonotype. The chain couples TRBV5-6 to TRBJ2-3; possible D gene TRBD1, 5 bases. Germline V gene sequence: CDR1 SGHDT, CDR2 YYEEEE. This CDR3 is built from 16 residues. V was shortened by 3 bases and J by 2 bases, with 16 bases between the two germline ends. The DNA of the CDR3 is TGTGCCAGCAGCTCCGGCACCCTCAGGGACACAGATACGCAGTATTTT. This sequence encodes CASSSGTLRDTDTQYF.

By its share, this clonotype is medium-sized. The J gene is TRBJ2-2, the V gene TRBV7-8; D is tentatively TRBD1 or TRBD2 (5 bases each). Deletions cut 0 bases from V and 3 bases from J, with 8 bases between. Looked up from germline, CDR1 is SGHVS and CDR2 is FQNEAQ. This CDR3 comprises 15 residues. CDR3 sequence: CASSLAGTYTGELFF. As DNA, the CDR3 is TGTGCCAGCAGCTTAGCGGGGACCTACACCGGGGAGCTGTTTTTT.

This clonotype was seen at least ten times. This chain connects TRBV20-1 to TRBJ2-1; 7 positions match TRBD1. This CDR3 is built from 14 residues. Germline V gene lookup returns CDR1 DFQATT and CDR2 SNEGSKA (reference sequence). J was trimmed by 6 bases and V by 4 bases; bases with no gene match: 9. The DNA of the CDR3 is TGCAGTGCTATAGGGGGCAGATCGCTCAATGAGCAGTTCTTC. Amino acids: CSAIGGRSLNEQFF.

The sample holds many counts of this clonotype. V and J are TRBV11-2 and TRBJ2-2; 8 nucleotides align to TRBD1. Unmatched junction bases numbered 4, after V lost 2 bases and J lost 5 bases. Germline-derived CDR1 and CDR2 are SGHAT and FQNNGV. This CDR3 comprises 15 residues. CDR3 DNA sequence: TGTGCCAGCAGCTTAACACAGGGGGGTACCGGGGAGCTGTTTTTT. Its protein product is CASSLTQGGTGELFF.

This clonotype has a count of ten or more. The J gene is TRBJ1-1, the V gene TRBV18, with a weak D call TRBD1 (6 bases). Germline loops: CDR1 KGHSH, CDR2 LQKENI. CDR3 size: 16 residues. The V end lost 4 bases, the J end lost 0 bases, and 15 bases lay between the germline ends. The CDR3 DNA sequence: TGTGCCAGCTCACTTCGGGGGCAGGGTTTGAACACTGAAGCTTTCTTT. Its translation is CASSLRGQGLNTEAFF.